The 9 T cell receptor beta chains listed next were all sequenced from one sample in a study of blood T cell repertoires in COVID-19. Repertoires were generated with immunoSEQ multiplex PCR, while TCRdb's copy carries only in-frame clones and drops some. The profile covers around 220,000 clones, with approximately 84% appearing a single time and about 7.8% taken by the ten largest. The sample consisted of peripheral blood. These receptors all come from a woman older than 75 with COVID-19, enrolled during active disease.

The chain recombines TRBV12-5 with TRBJ1-3; a possible D gene is TRBD1 (6 bases). CDR3 length equals 14 residues. CDR1 and CDR2 from the germline V gene are LGHNT and FRNRAP. V was cut by 1 base and J by 9 bases, with 13 bases left in between. The CDR3: CASGLGTGMGTIYF. In nucleotides, the CDR3 is TGTGCTAGTGGTTTGGGTACAGGGATGGGCACCATATATTTT.

This rearrangement joins TRBV5-4 to TRBJ2-5, with TRBD2 matching over 13 bases. From germline, CDR1 is SGHNT and CDR2 YYREEE (reference sequence). Trimming at V came to 0 bases and at J to 6 bases, leaving 5 bases not matched to a gene. The CDR3 spans 16 residues. The DNA for the CDR3 is TGTGCCAGCAGCTTGGAACTAGCGGGGGGGCAGAAGACCCAGTACTTC. Translating gives CASSLELAGGQKTQYF.

This rearrangement joins TRBV7-9 to TRBJ2-5; D is uncertain. The CDR3 contains 11 residues. The germline V gene has CDR1 SEHNR and CDR2 FQNEAQ (reference sequence). Written as DNA, the CDR3 is TGTGTGGCGTTCAGAGGAGAGACCCAGTACTTC. This gives the protein CVAFRGETQYF.

The V call is TRBV5-1, the J call TRBJ2-5, with D perhaps TRBD1 (5 bases). CDR3 length equals 13 residues. With 2 bases removed from V and 2 bases from J, the gap between germline ends came to 7 bases. The germline V gene encodes CDR1 SGHRS and CDR2 YFSETQ. The chain's CDR3 is CASSFQGQETQYF. The CDR3 nucleotides read TGCGCCAGCAGCTTTCAGGGTCAAGAGACCCAGTACTTC.

The chain joins TRBV2 to TRBJ1-5, with 9 nucleotides matching TRBD1. The junction had 11 bases not matched to a gene; V was cut back by 4 bases and J by 7 bases. Per the germline V gene, CDR1 is SNHLY and CDR2 is FYNNEI. The CDR3 has 16 residues. CDR3 residues: CASSGLGQGLGQPQHF. The CDR3 region has the DNA TGTGCCAGCAGTGGGCTGGGACAGGGTCTTGGACAGCCCCAGCATTTT.

The CDR3 spells CASSLSGGRAEAFF. The CDR3 DNA is TGTGCCAGCAGCTTATCTGGGGGCAGGGCTGAAGCTTTCTTT. The chain carries TRBV11-1 and TRBJ1-1; D possibly corresponds to TRBD1 (6 bases). CDR3 length equals 14 residues. Germline assignment: CDR1 SGHAT and CDR2 FQDESV (reference sequence). Between the trimmed V and J ends, which lost 2 bases and 6 bases, there was a span of 13 bases.

The chain is built from TRBV2 and TRBJ1-6; 8 bases fit TRBD1. The CDR3 runs to 15 residues. V lost 2 bases, J lost 6 bases, and 3 bases stayed unmatched. CDR1 and CDR2 (germline): SNHLY, FYNNEI. CDR3 in amino acids: CASSESGQGNSPLHF. CDR3 nucleotide sequence: TGTGCCAGCAGTGAATCCGGACAGGGTAATTCACCCCTCCACTTT.

The chain joins TRBV2 to TRBJ2-2; possible D gene TRBD1, 6 bases. The CDR3 totals 17 residues. Trimming stripped 3 bases from V and 0 bases from J, with 14 bases between. CDR1 is SNHLY and CDR2 is FYNNEI in the germline V gene. CDR3 coding DNA: TGTGCCAGCAGTGATTTCAGGGGCATCCCGAACACCGGGGAGCTGTTTTTT. Amino acids: CASSDFRGIPNTGELFF.

This chain joins TRBV12-3 or TRBV12-4 and TRBJ2-1; D is unresolved. V was pared by 6 bases and J by 0 bases, with 6 bases between. The CDR3 consists of 13 residues. CDR3 sequence: CASRSGSYNEQFF. For the CDR3, the DNA is TGTGCCAGCAGGTCAGGCTCCTACAATGAGCAGTTCTTC.